These T cell receptor beta chains were read from a single sample in a study of T cell repertoires in cytomegalovirus infection. These TCRs' antigens remain unknown. TCRdb independently ran MiXCR on the reads; one entry per CDR3 protein. Of roughly 200,000 distinct CDR3 sequences in the sample, 35% to 45% were seen once. This material consisted of CD8+ T cells from cultured PBMCs, taken from culture after CMV antigen stimulation. The source is a human donor in good health (CMV status not recorded). Some clones in this sample may be carry-over from other donors' samples. The CDR3 runs from the conserved cysteine through the conserved F or W. D genes are given only for firm matches. A clone size is listed for some rows: how often the clone was seen (once, few, many), or a class if it is expanded.

j_call: TRBJ1-2; v_call: TRBV6-5; clone_size: NA; d_call: NA; cdr3_nt: TGTGCCAGCAGTTACTCGATTGGGGAGAGAATCGGTGGCTACACCTTC; cdr3_aa: CASSYSIGERIGGYTF
j_call: TRBJ2-7; v_call: TRBV7-4; clone_size: NA; d_call: NA; cdr3_nt: TGTGCCAGCAGCCATAACGCCCCCAGCGTATACTACGAGCAGTACTTC; cdr3_aa: CASSHNAPSVYYEQYF
j_call: TRBJ2-7; v_call: TRBV14; clone_size: NA; d_call: NA; cdr3_nt: TGTGCCAGCAGCCAAGAAATCGCCTACGAGCAGTACTTC; cdr3_aa: CASSQEIAYEQYF
j_call: TRBJ2-7; v_call: TRBV7-9; clone_size: NA; d_call: NA; cdr3_nt: TGTGCCAGCAGCAACACCTACGAGCAGTACTTC; cdr3_aa: CASSNTYEQYF
j_call: TRBJ1-1; v_call: TRBV9; clone_size: few; d_call: NA; cdr3_nt: TGTGCCAGCAGCGTAGGGTCCCTGAACACTGAAGCTTTCTTT; cdr3_aa: CASSVGSLNTEAFF
j_call: TRBJ2-6; v_call: TRBV7-9; clone_size: few; d_call: NA; cdr3_nt: TGTGCCAGCAGCTTTATGTCGCGGGCTTCTGGGGCCAACGTCCTGACTTTC; cdr3_aa: CASSFMSRASGANVLTF
j_call: TRBJ1-4; v_call: TRBV25-1; clone_size: few; d_call: NA; cdr3_nt: TGTGCCAGCAGTGAATGGGCAGCCCCTAGGGAAAAACTGTTTTTT; cdr3_aa: CASSEWAAPREKLFF
j_call: TRBJ2-3; v_call: TRBV7-2; clone_size: many; d_call: NA; cdr3_nt: TGTGCCAGCAGCTTAGTAGCAGGGTACACAGATACGCAGTATTTT; cdr3_aa: CASSLVAGYTDTQYF
j_call: TRBJ1-5; v_call: TRBV20-1; clone_size: many; d_call: NA; cdr3_nt: TGCAGTGCTAGAGGCGAGGGCTCTTATAGCAATCAGCCCCAGCATTTT; cdr3_aa: CSARGEGSYSNQPQHF
j_call: TRBJ1-3; v_call: TRBV7-3; clone_size: NA; d_call: NA; cdr3_nt: TGTGCCAGCAGCGATGGGCAGGGAGGTTCTGGAAACACCATATATTTT; cdr3_aa: CASSDGQGGSGNTIYF
j_call: TRBJ1-1; v_call: TRBV5-6; clone_size: many; d_call: NA; cdr3_nt: TGTGCCAGCAGCTTGGCGAGGTTAGGGGGCACTGAAGCTTTCTTT; cdr3_aa: CASSLARLGGTEAFF